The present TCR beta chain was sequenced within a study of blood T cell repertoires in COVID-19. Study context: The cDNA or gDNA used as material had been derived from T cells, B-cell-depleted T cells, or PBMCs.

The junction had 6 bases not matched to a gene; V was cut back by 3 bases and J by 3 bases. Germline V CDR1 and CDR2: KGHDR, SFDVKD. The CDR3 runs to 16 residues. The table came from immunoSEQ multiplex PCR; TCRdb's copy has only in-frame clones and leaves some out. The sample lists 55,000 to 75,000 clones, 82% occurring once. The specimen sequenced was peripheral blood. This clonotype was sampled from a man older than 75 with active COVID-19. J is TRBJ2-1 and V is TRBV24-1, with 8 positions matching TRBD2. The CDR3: CATSDPSGGGYNEQFF. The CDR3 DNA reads TGTGCCACCAGTGATCCAAGCGGGGGAGGCTACAATGAGCAGTTCTTC.